This TCR beta chain was documented in a study of blood T cell repertoires in COVID-19. Study-wide context: Acute and convalescent COVID-19 specimens originated in the United States, Italy and Spain. T cells, B-cell-depleted T cells, or PBMCs supplied cDNA or gDNA.

During active infection, Seattle patients enrolled and were then monitored through disease. Germline CDR1 SGDLS, CDR2 YYNGEE. The V end lost 4 bases, the J end lost 7 bases, and 18 bases lay between the germline ends. This CDR3 comprises 14 residues. Assay: immunoSEQ multiplex PCR; the TCRdb copy retains only in-frame clones and omits some. Of some 120,000 clones in the sample, more than 85% were seen once. The receptor comes from a man in his forties or fifties with COVID-19, enrolled during active disease. V is TRBV9 and J is TRBJ2-7; tentative D call: TRBD2 (5 bases). Source material: peripheral blood. CDR3 in amino acids: CASSPDYLIREQYF. The CDR3 DNA reads TGTGCCAGCAGCCCCGACTACCTAATACGGGAGCAGTACTTC.